Shown below are 8 T cell receptor beta chains from a single sample sequenced in a study of blood T cell repertoires in COVID-19. Profiling relied on immunoSEQ multiplex PCR, and the TCRdb table lists in-frame clones only, not all of them. Of about 100,000 clones in the sample, about 83% were seen once. Sequenced input: peripheral blood. These receptors were obtained from a human donor in a cohort sampled during active COVID-19.

V is TRBV10-2 and J is TRBJ1-5, with D possibly being TRBD1 (6 bases). The CDR3 has 13 residues. The V and J ends lost 8 bases and 3 bases respectively, with 11 bases between them. Looked up from germline, CDR1 is WSHSY and CDR2 is SAAADI. CDR3 sequence: CASGGQYNQPQHF. CDR3 nucleotide sequence: TGCGCCAGCGGAGGACAGTACAATCAGCCCCAGCATTTT.

V gene TRBV7-2 combines with J gene TRBJ2-7, with D hard to call. Trimming shortened V by 3 bases and J by 2 bases, and 11 bases separated the two germline ends. CDR3 length: 14 residues. Germline V gene data show CDR1 as SGHTA and CDR2 as FQGNSA. In DNA form, the CDR3 reads TGTGCCAGCAGCTTGCTTCCAGGTCCCTACGAGCAGTACTTC. Amino acids: CASSLLPGPYEQYF.

CDR3 protein: CASSPSNGATEAFF. CDR3 coding DNA: TGTGCCAGCAGTCCCTCCAATGGGGCCACTGAAGCTTTCTTT. The chain employs TRBV11-3 and TRBJ1-1; TRBD1 is a possible D gene (5 bases). This CDR3 is built from 14 residues. Per germline, CDR1 SGHNT and CDR2 YENEEA. V lost 6 bases, J lost 4 bases, and 15 bases lay in between.

J is TRBJ2-2 and V is TRBV3-1 (or the pseudogene TRBV3-2), with 13 bases identical to TRBD2. V gave up 3 bases and J gave up 6 bases; unmatched junction bases: 10. CDR1 LGHDT and CDR2 YNNKEL come from the germline V gene (reference sequence). CDR3 length equals 18 residues. CDR3 residues: CASSHPSGLAGAPGELFF. Written as DNA, the CDR3 is TGTGCCAGCAGCCACCCTTCCGGACTAGCGGGAGCCCCCGGGGAGCTGTTTTTT.

The rearrangement uses TRBV5-4 and TRBJ1-6, with D hard to call. Trimming left V 0 bases short and J 9 bases short, with 10 bases between. Germline loops: CDR1 SGHNT, CDR2 YYREEE (reference sequence). This CDR3 is 14 amino acids long. The CDR3 region is CASSLATSGSPLHF. CDR3 DNA sequence: TGTGCCAGCAGCTTGGCAACCTCGGGTTCACCCCTCCACTTT.

Notes on this clone: No DNA is shown, since the ends of the CDR3 on it are uncertain; the CDR3 is the one TCRdb lists. The V gene is TRBV7-2, the J gene TRBJ1-2; TRBD1 was called by the table and not checked on the DNA. Germline V gives CDR1 SGHTA, CDR2 FQGNSA. The CDR3 totals 17 residues, both ends included. The CDR3 here is CASSFRLLAQGDYGYTF.

V usage is TRBV6-5 and J usage is TRBJ2-7; the D gene is possibly TRBD2 (5 bases). The germline CDR1 and CDR2 sequences are MNHEY and SVGAGI. This CDR3 is 11 amino acids long. V was pared by 7 bases and J by 5 bases, with 9 bases between. Written as DNA, the CDR3 is TGTGCCAGCACTAGCCTGAACGAGCAGTACTTC. Protein sequence: CASTSLNEQYF.

The J gene is TRBJ2-4, the V gene TRBV6-5, with 7 bases identical to TRBD1. Germline CDR1 MNHEY, CDR2 SVGAGI. The V and J ends lost 2 bases and 4 bases, in that order; junction bases with no gene match: 8. The CDR3 extends over 16 amino acids. CDR3 in DNA: TGTGCCAGCAGTTACGAGAGCACGGGACAGAAAAACATTCAGTACTTC. It codes for CASSYESTGQKNIQYF.